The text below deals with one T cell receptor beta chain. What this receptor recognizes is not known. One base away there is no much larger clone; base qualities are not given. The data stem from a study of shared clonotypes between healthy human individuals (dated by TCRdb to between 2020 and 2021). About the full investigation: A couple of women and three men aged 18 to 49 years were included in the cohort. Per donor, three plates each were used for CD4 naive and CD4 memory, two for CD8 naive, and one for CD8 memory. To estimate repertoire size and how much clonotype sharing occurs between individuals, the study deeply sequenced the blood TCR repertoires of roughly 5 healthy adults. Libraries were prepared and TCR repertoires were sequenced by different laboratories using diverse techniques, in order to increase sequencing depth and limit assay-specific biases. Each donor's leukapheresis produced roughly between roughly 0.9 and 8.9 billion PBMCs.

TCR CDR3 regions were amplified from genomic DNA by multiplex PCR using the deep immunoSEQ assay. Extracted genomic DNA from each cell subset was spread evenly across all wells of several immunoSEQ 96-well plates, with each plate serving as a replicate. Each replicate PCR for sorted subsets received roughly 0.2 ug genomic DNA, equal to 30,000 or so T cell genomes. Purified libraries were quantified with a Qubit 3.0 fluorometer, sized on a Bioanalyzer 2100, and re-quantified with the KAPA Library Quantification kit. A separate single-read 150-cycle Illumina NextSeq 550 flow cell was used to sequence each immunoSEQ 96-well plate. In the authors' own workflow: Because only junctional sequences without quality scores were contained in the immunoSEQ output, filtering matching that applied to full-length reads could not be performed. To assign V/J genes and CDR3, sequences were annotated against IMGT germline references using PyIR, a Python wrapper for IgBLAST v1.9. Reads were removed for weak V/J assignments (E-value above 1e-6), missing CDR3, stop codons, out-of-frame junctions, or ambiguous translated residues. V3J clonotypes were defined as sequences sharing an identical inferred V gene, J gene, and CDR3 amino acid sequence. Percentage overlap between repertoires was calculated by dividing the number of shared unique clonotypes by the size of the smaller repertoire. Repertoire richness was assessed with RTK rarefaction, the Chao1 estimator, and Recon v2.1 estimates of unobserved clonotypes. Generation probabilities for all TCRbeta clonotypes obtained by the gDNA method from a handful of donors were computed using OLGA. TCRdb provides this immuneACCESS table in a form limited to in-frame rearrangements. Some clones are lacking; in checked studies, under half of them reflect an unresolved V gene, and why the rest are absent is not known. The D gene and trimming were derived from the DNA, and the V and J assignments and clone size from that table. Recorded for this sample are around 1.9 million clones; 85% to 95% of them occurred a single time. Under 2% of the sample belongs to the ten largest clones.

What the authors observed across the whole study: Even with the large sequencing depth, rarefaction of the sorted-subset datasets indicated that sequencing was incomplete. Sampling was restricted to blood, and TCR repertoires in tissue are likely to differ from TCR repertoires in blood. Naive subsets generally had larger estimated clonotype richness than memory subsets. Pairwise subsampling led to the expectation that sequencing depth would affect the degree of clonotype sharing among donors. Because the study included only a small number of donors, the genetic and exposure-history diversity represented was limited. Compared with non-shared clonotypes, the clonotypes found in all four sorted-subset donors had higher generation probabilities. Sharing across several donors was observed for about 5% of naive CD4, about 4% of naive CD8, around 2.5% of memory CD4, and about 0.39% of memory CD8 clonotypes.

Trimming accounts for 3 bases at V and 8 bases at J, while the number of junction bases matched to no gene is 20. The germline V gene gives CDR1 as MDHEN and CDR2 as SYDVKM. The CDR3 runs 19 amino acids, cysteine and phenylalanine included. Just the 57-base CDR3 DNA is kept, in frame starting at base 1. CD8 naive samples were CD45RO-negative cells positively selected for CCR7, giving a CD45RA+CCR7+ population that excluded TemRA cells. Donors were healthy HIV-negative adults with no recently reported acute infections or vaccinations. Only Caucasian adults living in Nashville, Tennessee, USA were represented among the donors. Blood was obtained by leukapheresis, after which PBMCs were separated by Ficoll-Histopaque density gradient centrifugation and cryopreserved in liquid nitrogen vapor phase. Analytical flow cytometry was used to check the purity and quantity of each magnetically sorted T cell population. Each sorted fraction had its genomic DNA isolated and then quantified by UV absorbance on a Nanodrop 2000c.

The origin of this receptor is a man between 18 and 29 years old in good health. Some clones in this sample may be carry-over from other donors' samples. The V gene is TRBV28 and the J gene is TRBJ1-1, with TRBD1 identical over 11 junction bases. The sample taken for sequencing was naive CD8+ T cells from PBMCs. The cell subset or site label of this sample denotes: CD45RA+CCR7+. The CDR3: CASSLDRGHGGARFPEAFF. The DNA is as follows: TGTGCCAGCAGTTTGGACAGGGGGCACGGTGGGGCCAGGTTCCCCGAAGCTTTCTTT.